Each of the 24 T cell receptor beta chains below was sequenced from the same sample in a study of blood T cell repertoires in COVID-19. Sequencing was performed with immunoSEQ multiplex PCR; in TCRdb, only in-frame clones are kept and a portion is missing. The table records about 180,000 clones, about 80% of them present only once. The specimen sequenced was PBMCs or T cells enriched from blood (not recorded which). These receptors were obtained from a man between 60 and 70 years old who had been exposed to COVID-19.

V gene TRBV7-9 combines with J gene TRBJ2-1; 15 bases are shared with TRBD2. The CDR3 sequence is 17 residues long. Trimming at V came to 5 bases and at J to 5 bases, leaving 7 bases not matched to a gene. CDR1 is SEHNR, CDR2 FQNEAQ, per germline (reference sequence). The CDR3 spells CASSARTSGRAHNEQFF. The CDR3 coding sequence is TGTGCCAGCAGCGCACGGACTAGCGGGAGGGCCCACAATGAGCAGTTCTTC.

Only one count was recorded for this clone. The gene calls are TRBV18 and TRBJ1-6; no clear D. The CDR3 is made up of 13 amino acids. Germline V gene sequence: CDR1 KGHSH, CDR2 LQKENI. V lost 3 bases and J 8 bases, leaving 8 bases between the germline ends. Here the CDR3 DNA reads TGTGCCAGCTCACCTTCTCGGGATTCACCCCTCCACTTT. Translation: CASSPSRDSPLHF.

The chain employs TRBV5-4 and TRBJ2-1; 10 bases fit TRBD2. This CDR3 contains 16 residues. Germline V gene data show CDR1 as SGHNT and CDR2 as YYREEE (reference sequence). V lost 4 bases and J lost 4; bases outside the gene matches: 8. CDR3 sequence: CASSQGLADGYNEQFF. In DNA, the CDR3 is TGTGCCAGCAGCCAAGGACTAGCGGATGGATACAATGAGCAGTTCTTC.

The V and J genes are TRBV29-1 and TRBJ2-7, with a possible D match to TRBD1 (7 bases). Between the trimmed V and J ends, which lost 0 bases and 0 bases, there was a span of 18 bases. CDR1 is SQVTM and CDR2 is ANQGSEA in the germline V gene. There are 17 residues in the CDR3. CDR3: CSVEDRGRQGGSYEQYF. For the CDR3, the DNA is TGCAGCGTTGAAGATCGGGGTCGGCAGGGGGGCTCCTACGAGCAGTACTTC.

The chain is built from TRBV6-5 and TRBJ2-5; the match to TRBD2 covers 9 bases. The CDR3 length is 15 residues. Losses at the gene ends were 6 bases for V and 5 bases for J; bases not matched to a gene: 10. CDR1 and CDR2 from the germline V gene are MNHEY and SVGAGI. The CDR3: CASSSAGGDEETQYF. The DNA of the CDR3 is TGTGCCAGCAGCTCCGCGGGGGGGGATGAGGAGACCCAGTACTTC.

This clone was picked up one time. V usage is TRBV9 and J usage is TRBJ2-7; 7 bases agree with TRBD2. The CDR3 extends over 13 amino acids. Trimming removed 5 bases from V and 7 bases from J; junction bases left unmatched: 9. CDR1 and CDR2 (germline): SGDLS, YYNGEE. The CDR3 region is CASRPSGSREQYF. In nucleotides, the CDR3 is TGTGCCAGCAGGCCTAGCGGATCTAGGGAGCAGTACTTC.

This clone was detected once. The CDR3 protein is CASSLGIRTRGPADTQYF. In DNA form, the CDR3 reads TGTGCCAGCAGCTTAGGGATCCGGACCAGGGGGCCGGCAGATACGCAGTATTTT. The chain couples TRBV13 to TRBJ2-3, with 8 nucleotides matching TRBD1. CDR3 length equals 18 residues. In germline, CDR1 is PRHDT, CDR2 FYEKMQ (reference sequence). The V and J ends lost 0 bases and 4 bases, in that order; junction bases with no gene match: 12.

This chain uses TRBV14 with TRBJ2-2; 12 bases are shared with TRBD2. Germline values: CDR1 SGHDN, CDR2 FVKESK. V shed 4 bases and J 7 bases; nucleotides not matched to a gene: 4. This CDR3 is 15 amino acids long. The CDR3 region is CASSRLAGVIGELFF. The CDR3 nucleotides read TGTGCCAGCAGCCGACTAGCGGGAGTCATCGGGGAGCTGTTTTTT.

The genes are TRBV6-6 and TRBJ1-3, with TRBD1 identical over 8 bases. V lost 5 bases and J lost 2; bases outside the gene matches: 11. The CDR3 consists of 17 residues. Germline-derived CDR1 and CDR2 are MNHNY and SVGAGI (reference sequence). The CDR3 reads CASSRWTGSPAGNTIYF. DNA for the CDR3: TGTGCCAGCAGTCGCTGGACAGGGAGTCCTGCTGGAAACACCATATATTTT.

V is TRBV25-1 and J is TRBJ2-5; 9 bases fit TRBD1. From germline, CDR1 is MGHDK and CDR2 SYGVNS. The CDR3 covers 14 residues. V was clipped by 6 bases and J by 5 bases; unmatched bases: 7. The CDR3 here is CASRPTGGGETQYF. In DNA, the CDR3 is TGTGCCAGCAGGCCAACAGGGGGCGGTGAGACCCAGTACTTC. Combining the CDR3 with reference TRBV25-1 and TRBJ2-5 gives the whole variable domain EADIYQTPRYLVIGTGKKITLECSQTMGHDKMYWYQQDPGMELHLIHYSYGVNSTEKGDLSSESTVSRIRTEHFPLTLESARPSHTSQYLCASRPTGGGETQYFGPGTRLLVL.

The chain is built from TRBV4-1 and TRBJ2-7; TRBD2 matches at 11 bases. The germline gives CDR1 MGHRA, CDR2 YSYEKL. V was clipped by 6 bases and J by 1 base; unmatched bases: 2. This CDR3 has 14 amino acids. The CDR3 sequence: CASSRLAGSYEQYF. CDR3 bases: TGCGCCAGCAGTCGACTAGCGGGGTCCTACGAGCAGTACTTC.

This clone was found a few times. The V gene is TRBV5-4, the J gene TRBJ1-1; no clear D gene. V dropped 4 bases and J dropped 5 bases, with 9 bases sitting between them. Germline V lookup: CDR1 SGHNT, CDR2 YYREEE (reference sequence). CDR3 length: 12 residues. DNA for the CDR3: TGTGCCAGCAGCCGTGGCGGGACTGAAGCTTTCTTT. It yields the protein CASSRGGTEAFF. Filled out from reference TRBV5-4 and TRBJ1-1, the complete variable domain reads ETGVTQSPTHLIKTRGQQVTLRCSSQSGHNTVSWYQQALGQGPQFIFQYYREEENGRGNFPPRFSGLQFPNYSSELNVNALELDDSALYLCASSRGGTEAFFGQGTRLTVV.

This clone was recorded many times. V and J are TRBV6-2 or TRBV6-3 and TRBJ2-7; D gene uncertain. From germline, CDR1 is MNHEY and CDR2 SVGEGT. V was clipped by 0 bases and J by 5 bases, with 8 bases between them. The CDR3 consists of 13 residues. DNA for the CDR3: TGTGCCAGCAGTTACTCCGACTTAAACGAGCAGTACTTC. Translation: CASSYSDLNEQYF.

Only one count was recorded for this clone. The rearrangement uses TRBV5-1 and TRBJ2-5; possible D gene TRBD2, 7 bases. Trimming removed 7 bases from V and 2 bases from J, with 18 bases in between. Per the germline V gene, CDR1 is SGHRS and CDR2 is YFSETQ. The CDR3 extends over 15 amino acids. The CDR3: CASSRGGGRQETQYF. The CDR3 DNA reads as TGCGCCAGCTCCCGAGGGGGAGGGAGACAAGAGACCCAGTACTTC.

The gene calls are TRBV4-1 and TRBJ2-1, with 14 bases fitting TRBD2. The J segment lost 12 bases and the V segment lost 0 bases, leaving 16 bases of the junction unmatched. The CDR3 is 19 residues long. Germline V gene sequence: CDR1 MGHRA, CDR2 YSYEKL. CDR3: CASSQEGSSIGLAGGRQFF. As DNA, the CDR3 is TGCGCCAGCAGCCAAGAAGGGTCGTCAATCGGACTAGCGGGAGGCCGGCAGTTCTTC.

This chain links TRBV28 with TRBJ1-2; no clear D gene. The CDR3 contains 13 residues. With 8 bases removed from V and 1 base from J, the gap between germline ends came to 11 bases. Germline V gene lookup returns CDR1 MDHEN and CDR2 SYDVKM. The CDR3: CASLTGDNYGYTF. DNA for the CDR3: TGTGCCAGCCTTACGGGAGATAACTATGGCTACACCTTC.

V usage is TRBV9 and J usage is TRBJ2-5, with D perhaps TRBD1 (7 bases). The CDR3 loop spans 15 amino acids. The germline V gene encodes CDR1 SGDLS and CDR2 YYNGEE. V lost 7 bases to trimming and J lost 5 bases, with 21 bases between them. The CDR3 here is CASDEQGGLWETQYF. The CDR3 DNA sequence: TGTGCCAGCGACGAGCAGGGGGGCCTTTGGGAGACCCAGTACTTC.

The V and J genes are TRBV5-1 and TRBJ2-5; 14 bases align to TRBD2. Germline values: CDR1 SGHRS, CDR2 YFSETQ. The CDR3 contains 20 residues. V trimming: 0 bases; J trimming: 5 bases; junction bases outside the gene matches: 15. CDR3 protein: CASSLELAKGTSGSSETQYF. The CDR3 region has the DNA TGCGCCAGCAGCTTGGAATTGGCAAAGGGGACTAGCGGGAGTAGCGAGACCCAGTACTTC.

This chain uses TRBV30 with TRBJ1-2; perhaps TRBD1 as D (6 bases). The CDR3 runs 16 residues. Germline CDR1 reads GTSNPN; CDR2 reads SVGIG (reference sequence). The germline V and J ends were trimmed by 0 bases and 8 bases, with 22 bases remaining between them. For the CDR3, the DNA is TGTGCCTGGAGTGTAAAACAGGGAGGGGTAGCTAGAGGCTACACCTTC. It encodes CAWSVKQGGVARGYTF.

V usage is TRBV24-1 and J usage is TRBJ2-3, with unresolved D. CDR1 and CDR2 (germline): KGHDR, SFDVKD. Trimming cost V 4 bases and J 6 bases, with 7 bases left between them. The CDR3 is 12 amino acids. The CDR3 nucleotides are TGTGCCACCAGTGAGCCTAGGGATACGCAGTATTTT. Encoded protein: CATSEPRDTQYF.

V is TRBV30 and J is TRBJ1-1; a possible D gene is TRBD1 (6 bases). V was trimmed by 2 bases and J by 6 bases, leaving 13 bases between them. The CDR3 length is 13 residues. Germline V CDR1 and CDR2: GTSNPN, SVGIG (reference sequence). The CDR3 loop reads CAWSRQGRPEAFF. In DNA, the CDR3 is TGTGCCTGGAGTAGGCAGGGGCGGCCTGAAGCTTTCTTT.

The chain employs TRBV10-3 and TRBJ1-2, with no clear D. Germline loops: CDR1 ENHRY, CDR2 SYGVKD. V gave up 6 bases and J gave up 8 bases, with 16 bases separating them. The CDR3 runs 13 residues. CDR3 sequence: CAIREESVRGYTF. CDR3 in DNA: TGTGCCATCAGGGAAGAGAGCGTGAGGGGCTACACCTTC.

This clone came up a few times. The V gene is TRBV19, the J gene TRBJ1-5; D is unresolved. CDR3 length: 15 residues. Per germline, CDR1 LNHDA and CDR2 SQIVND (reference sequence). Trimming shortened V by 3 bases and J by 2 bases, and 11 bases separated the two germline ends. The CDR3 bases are TGTGCCAGTAGTATCCAACTTTCGGGCAATCAGCCCCAGCATTTT. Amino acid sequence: CASSIQLSGNQPQHF.

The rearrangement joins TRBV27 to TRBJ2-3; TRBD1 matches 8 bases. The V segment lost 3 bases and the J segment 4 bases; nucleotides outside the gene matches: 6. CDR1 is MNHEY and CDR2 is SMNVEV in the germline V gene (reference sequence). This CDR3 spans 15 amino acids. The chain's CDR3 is CASSFLRGPADTQYF. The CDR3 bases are TGTGCCAGCAGTTTCCTCAGGGGGCCGGCAGATACGCAGTATTTT.